This TCR beta chain was recorded in a study of human CD8 memory T cell subsets. Findings and limits, study-wide: According to Chao1 estimates, stem-like memory T cells seemed more diverse than precursor exhausted T cells were.

Germline loops: CDR1 KGHDR, CDR2 SFDVKD. The CDR3 has 14 residues. As concerns this clonotype: What it binds is unknown.

UMI-labeled 5' RACE produced the TCR beta libraries. In the study's own analysis: Functional CDR3 beta clonotypes, numbering between roughly 2,800 and 20,000, were present in each TCR beta library. TCRdb reprocessed the 5' RACE reads, keeping one entry per CDR3 protein, no DNA. In this record, the V and J calls reflect TCRdb's handling and not the investigators' own analysis. The table for this sample gives 10,000 or so distinct CDR3 sequences. Total CD8+ T cells were enriched by a separation that was negative and magnetic. The rearrangement links TRBV24-1 to TRBJ1-2; TCRdb names TRBD1, which stays unverified in the absence of DNA. The sequence came from a human donor in good health. The sample was CD8+ T cells from PBMCs. CDR3 protein: CATSPGTGIYGYTF.